The sequence of this T cell receptor beta chain was determined in a study of cytomegalovirus exposure and HLA in healthy donors. This clone was seen only once. Losses at the gene ends were 3 bases for V and 3 bases for J; bases not matched to a gene: 4. Looked up from germline, CDR1 is MDHEN and CDR2 is SYDVKM. This CDR3 spans 15 amino acids. The protocol was immunoSEQ multiplex PCR, while the TCRdb copy is restricted to in-frame clones and leaves out a portion. The sample yields 75,000 to 85,000 clones, approximately 91% seen once. The sequencing input was PBMCs. The chain carries TRBV28 and TRBJ2-1, with 8 positions matching TRBD1. This receptor was obtained from a man aged 25 to 45 in good health and CMV-seronegative. CDR3: CASSLDRASYNEQFF. The CDR3 DNA sequence: TGTGCCAGCAGTTTGGACAGGGCGAGCTACAATGAGCAGTTCTTC.